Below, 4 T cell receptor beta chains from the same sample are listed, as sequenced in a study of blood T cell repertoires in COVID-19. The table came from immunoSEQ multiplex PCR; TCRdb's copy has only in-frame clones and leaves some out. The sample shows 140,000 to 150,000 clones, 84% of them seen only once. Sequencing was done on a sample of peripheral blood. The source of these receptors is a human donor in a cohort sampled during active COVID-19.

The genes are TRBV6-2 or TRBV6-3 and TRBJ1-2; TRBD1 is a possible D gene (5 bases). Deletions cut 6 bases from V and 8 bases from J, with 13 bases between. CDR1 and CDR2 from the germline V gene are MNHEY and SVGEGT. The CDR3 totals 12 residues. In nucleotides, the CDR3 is TGTGCCAGCAGCCCTGGGGCCCACGGCTACACCTTC. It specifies CASSPGAHGYTF.

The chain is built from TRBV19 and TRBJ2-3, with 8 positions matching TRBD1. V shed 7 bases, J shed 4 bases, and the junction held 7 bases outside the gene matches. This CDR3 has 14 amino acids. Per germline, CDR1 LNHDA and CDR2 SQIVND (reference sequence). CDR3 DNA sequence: TGTGCCAGTAACCCGGACAGGGATGCAGATACGCAGTATTTT. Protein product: CASNPDRDADTQYF.

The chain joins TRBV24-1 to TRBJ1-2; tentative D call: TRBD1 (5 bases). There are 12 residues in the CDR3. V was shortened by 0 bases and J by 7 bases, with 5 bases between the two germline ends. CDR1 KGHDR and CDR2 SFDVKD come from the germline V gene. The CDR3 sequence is CATSDLRGGYTF. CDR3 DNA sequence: TGTGCCACCAGTGATTTGAGGGGTGGCTACACCTTC.

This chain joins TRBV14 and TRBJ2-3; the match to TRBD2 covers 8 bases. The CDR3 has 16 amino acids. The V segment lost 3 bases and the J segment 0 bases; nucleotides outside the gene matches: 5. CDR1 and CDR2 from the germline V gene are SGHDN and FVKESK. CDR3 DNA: TGTGCCAGCAGCCAGGAATTAGCGGGGAGCACAGATACGCAGTATTTT. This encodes CASSQELAGSTDTQYF.